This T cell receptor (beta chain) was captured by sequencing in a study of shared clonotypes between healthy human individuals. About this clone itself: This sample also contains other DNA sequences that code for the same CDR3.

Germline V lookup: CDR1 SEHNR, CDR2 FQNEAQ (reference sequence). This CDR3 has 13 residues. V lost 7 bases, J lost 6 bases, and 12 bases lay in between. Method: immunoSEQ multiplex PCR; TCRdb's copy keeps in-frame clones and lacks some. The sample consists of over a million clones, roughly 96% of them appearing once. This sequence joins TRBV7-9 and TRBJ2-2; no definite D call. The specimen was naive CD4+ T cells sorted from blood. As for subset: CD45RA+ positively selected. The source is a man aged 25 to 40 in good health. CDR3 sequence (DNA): TGTGCCAGCAACCTACAAAGATCCGGGGAGCTGTTTTTT. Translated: CASNLQRSGELFF.